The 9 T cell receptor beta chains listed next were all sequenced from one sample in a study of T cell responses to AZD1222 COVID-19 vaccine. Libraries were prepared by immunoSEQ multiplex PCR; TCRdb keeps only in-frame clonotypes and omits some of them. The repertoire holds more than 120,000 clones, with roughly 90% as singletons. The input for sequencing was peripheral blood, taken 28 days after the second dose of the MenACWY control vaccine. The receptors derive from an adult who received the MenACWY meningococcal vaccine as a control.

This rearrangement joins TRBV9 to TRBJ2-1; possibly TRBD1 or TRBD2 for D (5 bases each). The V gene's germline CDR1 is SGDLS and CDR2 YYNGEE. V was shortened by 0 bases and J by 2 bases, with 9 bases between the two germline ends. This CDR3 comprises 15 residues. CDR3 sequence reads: CASSVAPGPYNEQFF. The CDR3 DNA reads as TGTGCCAGCAGCGTAGCTCCGGGGCCCTACAATGAGCAGTTCTTC. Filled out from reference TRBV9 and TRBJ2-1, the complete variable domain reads DSGVTQTPKHLITATGQRVTLRCSPRSGDLSVYWYQQSLDQGLQFLIQYYNGEERAKGNILERFSAQQFPDLHSELNLSSLELGDSALYFCASSVAPGPYNEQFFGPGTRLTVL.

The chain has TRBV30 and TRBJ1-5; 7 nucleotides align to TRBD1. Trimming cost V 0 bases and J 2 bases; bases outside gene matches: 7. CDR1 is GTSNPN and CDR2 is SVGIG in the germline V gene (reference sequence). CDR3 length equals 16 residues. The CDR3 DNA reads TGTGCCTGGAGTGTACGACAGGGCGTCGGCAATCAGCCCCAGCATTTT. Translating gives CAWSVRQGVGNQPQHF. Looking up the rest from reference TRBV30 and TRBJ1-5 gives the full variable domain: SQTIHQWPATLVQPVGSPLSLECTVEGTSNPNLYWYRQAAGRGLQLLFYSVGIGQISSEVPQNLSASRPQDRQFILSSKKLLLSDSGFYLCAWSVRQGVGNQPQHFGDGTRLSIL.

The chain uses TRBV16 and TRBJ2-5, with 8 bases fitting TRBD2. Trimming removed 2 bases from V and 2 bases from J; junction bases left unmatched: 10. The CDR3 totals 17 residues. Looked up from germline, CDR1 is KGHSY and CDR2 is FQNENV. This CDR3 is CASSQILAGNLQETQYF. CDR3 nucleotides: TGTGCCAGCAGCCAAATTCTAGCGGGTAACCTTCAAGAGACCCAGTACTTC.

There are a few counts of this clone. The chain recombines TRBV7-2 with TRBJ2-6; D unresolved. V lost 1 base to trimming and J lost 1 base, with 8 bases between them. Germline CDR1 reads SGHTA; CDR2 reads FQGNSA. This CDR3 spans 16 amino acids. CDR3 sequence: CASSLVWKSGANVLTF. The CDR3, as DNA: TGTGCCAGCAGCTTAGTCTGGAAATCTGGGGCCAACGTCCTGACTTTC.

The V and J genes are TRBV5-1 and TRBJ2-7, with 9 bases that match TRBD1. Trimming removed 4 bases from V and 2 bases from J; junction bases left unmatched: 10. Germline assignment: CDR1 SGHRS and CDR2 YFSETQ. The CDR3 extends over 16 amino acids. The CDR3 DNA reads TGCGCCAGCAGCAAAACCGCCGGGACAGGGACCTACGAGCAGTACTTC. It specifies CASSKTAGTGTYEQYF.

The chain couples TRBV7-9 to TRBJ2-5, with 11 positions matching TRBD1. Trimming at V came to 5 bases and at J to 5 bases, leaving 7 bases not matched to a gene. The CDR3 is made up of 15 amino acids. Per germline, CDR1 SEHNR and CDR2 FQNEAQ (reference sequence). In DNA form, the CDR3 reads TGTGCCAGCAGCATCCACCGGGACAGGGGGGAGACCCAGTACTTC. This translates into CASSIHRDRGETQYF.

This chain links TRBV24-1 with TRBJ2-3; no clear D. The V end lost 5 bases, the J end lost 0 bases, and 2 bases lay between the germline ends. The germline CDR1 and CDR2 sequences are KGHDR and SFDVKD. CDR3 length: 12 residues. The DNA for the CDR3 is TGTGCCACCAGTGGCAGCACAGATACGCAGTATTTT. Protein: CATSGSTDTQYF.

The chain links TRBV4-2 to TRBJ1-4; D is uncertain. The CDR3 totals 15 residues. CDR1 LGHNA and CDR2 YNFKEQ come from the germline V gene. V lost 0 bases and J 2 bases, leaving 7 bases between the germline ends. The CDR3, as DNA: TGTGCCAGCAGCCAAGAACGGCGGACTAATGAAAAACTGTTTTTT. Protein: CASSQERRTNEKLFF.

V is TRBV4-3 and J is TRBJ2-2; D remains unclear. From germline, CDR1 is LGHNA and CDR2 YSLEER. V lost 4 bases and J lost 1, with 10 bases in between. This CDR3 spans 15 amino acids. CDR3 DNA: TGCGCCAGCAGCCGAGAGCTACGGAACACCGGGGAGCTGTTTTTT. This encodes CASSRELRNTGELFF.